This T cell receptor (beta chain) comes out of a study of blood T cell repertoires in COVID-19. Overall study context: The samples span acute and convalescent COVID-19 from the United States, Italy and Spain. From T cells, B-cell-depleted T cells, or PBMCs came the material, which was cDNA or gDNA.

Germline CDR1 SEHNR, CDR2 FQNEAQ (reference sequence). This CDR3 contains 15 residues. V was trimmed by 10 bases and J by 0 bases, leaving 16 bases between them. In the original processing: Nucleated cell number was recorded as an estimate derived from reference gene primer amplification. Produced via immunoSEQ multiplex PCR; TCRdb's table is partial and in-frame only. The DNA gave D and trimming, while V, J and clone size come from that table. The repertoire includes approximately 400,000 clones, 85% to 90% of them detected once, and 1.2% sits in the top ten. The chain links TRBV7-9 to TRBJ1-3; D perhaps matches TRBD1 (6 bases). The TCR comes from a woman aged 18-30 years who had recovered from COVID-19. The sample comprised PBMCs or T cells enriched from blood (not recorded which). CDR3 nucleotides: TGTGCCACCCTCATGACAGGCGCCTCTGGAAACACCATATATTTT. It yields the protein CATLMTGASGNTIYF. Full variable domain (outside the CDR3, taken from reference TRBV7-9 and TRBJ1-3): DTGVSQNPRHKITKRGQNVTFRCDPISEHNRLYWYRQTLGQGPEFLTYFQNEAQLEKSRLLSDRFSAERPKGSFSTLEIQRTEQGDSAMYLCATLMTGASGNTIYFGEGSWLTVV.